This T cell receptor (beta chain) was identified during a study of blood T cells in healthy people across ages. Using a J-beta primer mix together with a sample-barcoded 5' primer, a second PCR was run for about 6 to 11 cycles. One entry per CDR3 protein, called by TCRdb with MiXCR from the 5' RACE reads. The sample lists roughly 700,000 distinct CDR3 sequences; around 45% were seen once. As to this clonotype: One base away lies a much larger clone, so this may be a sequencing read error.

Individuals who donated were healthy Caucasians from Russia aged roughly 6 to 95. Each sample provided at least 6 micrograms of extracted total RNA. The V end lost 5 bases, the J end lost 11 bases, and 24 bases lay between the germline ends. Germline CDR1 is DFQATT and CDR2 is SNEGSKA (reference sequence). This CDR3 is 14 amino acids long. The rearrangement links TRBV20-1 to TRBJ2-5, with D maybe TRBD2 (7 bases). The receptor comes from a woman in her sixties or seventies in good health. The sequenced material came from blood. The CDR3 loop is CSAVGGAQYNEQYF. CDR3 coding DNA: TGCAGTGCTGTAGGGGGGGCGCAGTACAATGAGCAGTACTTC.